This T cell receptor beta chain was profiled in a study of blood T cell repertoires in COVID-19. The CDR3 totals 17 residues. Trimming took 3 bases from V and 5 from J; bases not matched to a gene: 5. Germline V gene sequence: CDR1 SGHTA, CDR2 FQGNSA. Assay: immunoSEQ multiplex PCR; the TCRdb copy retains only in-frame clones and omits some. The sample lists about 220,000 clones, approximately 86% occurring once. The sequencing sample was made of peripheral blood. The chain recombines TRBV7-2 with TRBJ2-3; 16 positions agree with TRBD2. The clonotype originates from a woman older than 75 with acute or convalescent COVID-19. CDR3: CASSFGTSGGARDTQYF. CDR3 in DNA: TGTGCCAGCAGCTTTGGGACTAGCGGGGGGGCTAGAGATACGCAGTATTTT.